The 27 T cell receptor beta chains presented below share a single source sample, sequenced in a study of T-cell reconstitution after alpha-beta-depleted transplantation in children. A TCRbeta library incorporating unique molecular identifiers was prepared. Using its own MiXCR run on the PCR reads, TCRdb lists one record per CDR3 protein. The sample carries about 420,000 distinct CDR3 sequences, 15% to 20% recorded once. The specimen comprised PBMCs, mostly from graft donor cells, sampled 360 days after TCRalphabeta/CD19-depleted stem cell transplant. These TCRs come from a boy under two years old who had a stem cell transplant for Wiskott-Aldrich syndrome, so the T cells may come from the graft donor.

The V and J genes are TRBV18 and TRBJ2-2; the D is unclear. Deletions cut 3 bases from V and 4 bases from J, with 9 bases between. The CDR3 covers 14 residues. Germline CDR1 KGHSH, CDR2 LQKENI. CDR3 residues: CASSPQASTGELFF. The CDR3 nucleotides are TGTGCCAGCTCACCTCAAGCCAGCACCGGGGAGCTGTTTTTT.

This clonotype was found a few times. Written as DNA, the CDR3 is TGTGCCAGCTCATACAGGAAGCCCCATTTCACCGGGGAGCTGTTTTTT. Its protein product is CASSYRKPHFTGELFF. This rearrangement joins TRBV18 to TRBJ2-2; D is perhaps TRBD1 (5 bases). This CDR3 has 16 residues. V was trimmed by 5 bases and J by 4 bases, leaving 17 bases between them. Germline loops: CDR1 KGHSH, CDR2 LQKENI.

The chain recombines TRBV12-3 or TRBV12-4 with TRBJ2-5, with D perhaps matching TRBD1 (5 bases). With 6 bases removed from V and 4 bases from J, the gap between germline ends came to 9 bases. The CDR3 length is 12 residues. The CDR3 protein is CASRRRVETQYF. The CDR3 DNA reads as TGTGCCAGCAGACGCAGGGTAGAGACCCAGTACTTC.

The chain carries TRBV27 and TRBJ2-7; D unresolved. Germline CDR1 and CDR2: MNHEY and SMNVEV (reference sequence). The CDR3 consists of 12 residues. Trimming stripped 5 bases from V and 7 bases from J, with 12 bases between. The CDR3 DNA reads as TGTGCCAGCAGTCTCCCGGATCGGGAGCAGTACTTC. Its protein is CASSLPDREQYF.

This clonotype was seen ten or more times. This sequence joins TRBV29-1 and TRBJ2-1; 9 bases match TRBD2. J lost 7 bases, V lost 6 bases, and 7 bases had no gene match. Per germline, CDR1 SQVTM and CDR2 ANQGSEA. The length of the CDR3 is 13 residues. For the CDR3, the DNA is TGCAGCGTCCGTAGCGGGGGCCGAAATGAGCAGTTCTTC. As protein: CSVRSGGRNEQFF.

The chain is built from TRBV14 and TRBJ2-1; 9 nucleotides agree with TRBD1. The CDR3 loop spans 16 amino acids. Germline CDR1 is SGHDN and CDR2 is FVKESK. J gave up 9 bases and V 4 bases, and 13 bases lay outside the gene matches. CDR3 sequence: CASSPNAGTGFREQFF. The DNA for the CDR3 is TGTGCCAGCAGCCCGAATGCCGGGACAGGGTTTCGTGAGCAGTTCTTC.

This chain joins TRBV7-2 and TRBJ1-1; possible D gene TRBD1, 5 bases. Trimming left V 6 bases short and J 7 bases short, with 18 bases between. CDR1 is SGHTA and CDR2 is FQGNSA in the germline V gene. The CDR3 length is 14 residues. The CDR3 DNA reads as TGTGCCAGCAGAACTTATAAATATACAGGTGAAGCTTTCTTT. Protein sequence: CASRTYKYTGEAFF. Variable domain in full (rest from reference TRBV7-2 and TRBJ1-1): GAGVSQSPSNKVTEKGKDVELRCDPISGHTALYWYRQSLGQGLEFLIYFQGNSAPDKSGLPSDRFSAERTGGSVSTLTIQRTQQEDSAVYLCASRTYKYTGEAFFGQGTRLTVV.

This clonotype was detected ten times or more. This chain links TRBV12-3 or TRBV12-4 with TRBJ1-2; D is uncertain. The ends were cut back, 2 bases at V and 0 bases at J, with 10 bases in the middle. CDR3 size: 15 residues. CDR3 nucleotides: TGTGCCAGCAGTTTATTCGCCAGAGCTAACTATGGCTACACCTTC. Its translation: CASSLFARANYGYTF.

The CDR3, as DNA: TGTGCCAGCAGCCAAAGGGCAGGGCGCACAGATACGCAGTATTTT. This encodes CASSQRAGRTDTQYF. The chain uses TRBV3-1 and TRBJ2-3, with TRBD1 as a possible D gene (5 bases). Germline lookup yields CDR1 LGHDT and CDR2 YNNKEL (reference sequence). V lost 2 bases to trimming and J lost 1 base, with 10 bases between them. The CDR3 is made up of 15 amino acids.

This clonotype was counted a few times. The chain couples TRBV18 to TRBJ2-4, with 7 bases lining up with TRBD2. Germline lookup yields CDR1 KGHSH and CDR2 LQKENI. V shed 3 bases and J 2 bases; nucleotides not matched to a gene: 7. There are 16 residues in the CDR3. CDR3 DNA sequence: TGTGCCAGCTCACCGATGGCTAGCGGCACCAAAAACATTCAGTACTTC. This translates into CASSPMASGTKNIQYF.

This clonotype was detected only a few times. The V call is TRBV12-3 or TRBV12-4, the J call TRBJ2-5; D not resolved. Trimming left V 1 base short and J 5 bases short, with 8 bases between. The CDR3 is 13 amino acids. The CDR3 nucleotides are TGTGCCAGCAGTTTAGGGCAGCCGGAGACCCAGTACTTC. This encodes CASSLGQPETQYF.

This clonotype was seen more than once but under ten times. Written as DNA, the CDR3 is TGTGCCAGCAGACTAACCGACGGGAAGGTTTACGAGCAGTACTTC. As protein: CASRLTDGKVYEQYF. This chain uses TRBV7-2 with TRBJ2-7; D may be TRBD2 (5 bases). Germline lookup yields CDR1 SGHTA and CDR2 FQGNSA. CDR3 length equals 15 residues. V was shortened by 6 bases and J by 4 bases, with 19 bases between the two germline ends.

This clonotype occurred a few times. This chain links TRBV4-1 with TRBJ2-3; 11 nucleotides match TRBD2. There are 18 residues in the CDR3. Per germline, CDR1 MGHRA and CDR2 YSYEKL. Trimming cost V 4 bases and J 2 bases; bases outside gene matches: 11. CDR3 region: CASSLDSGGASTTDTQYF. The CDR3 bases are TGCGCCAGCAGCCTTGATAGCGGGGGGGCTTCCACCACAGATACGCAGTATTTT.

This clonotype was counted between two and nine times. CDR3 DNA: TGTGCCAGCGCTACCGGGGGGGACGCCTACGAGCAGTACTTC. Translation gives CASATGGDAYEQYF. The chain carries TRBV11-3 and TRBJ2-7, with TRBD2 identical over 8 bases. Germline V lookup: CDR1 SGHNT, CDR2 YENEEA. V lost 8 bases, J lost 2 bases, and 8 bases stayed unmatched. CDR3 length: 14 residues.

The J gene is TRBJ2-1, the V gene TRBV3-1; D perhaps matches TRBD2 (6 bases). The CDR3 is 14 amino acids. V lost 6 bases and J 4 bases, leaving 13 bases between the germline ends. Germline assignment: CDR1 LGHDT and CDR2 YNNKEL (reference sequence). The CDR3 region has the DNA TGTGCCAGCAGGGGGACTGACAGATACAATGAGCAGTTCTTC. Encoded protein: CASRGTDRYNEQFF.

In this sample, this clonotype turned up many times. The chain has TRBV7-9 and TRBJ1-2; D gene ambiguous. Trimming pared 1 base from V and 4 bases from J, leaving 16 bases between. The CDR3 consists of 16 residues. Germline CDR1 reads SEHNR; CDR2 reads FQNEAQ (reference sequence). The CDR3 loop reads CASSLEAIWRTYGYTF. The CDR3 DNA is TGTGCCAGCAGCTTAGAGGCAATTTGGCGGACCTATGGCTACACCTTC.

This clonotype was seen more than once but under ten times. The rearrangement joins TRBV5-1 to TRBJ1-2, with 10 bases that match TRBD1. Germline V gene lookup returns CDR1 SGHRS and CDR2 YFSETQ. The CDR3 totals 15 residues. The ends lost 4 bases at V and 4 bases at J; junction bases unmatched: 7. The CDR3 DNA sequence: TGCGCCAGCAGCCGAGACAGGGGGCAAGGCTATGGCTACACCTTC. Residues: CASSRDRGQGYGYTF.

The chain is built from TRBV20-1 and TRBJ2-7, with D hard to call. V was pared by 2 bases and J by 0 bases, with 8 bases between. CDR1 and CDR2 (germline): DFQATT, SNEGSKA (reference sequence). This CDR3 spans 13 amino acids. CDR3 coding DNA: TGCAGTGCTAGATTGATAAGCTCCTACGAGCAGTACTTC. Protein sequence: CSARLISSYEQYF.

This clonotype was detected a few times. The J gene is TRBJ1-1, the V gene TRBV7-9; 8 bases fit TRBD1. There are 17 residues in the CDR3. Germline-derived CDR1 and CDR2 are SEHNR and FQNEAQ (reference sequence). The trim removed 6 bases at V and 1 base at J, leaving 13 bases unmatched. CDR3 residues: CASSYGQGHSRNTEAFF. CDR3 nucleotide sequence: TGTGCCAGCAGTTACGGACAGGGCCATTCGAGGAACACTGAAGCTTTCTTT.

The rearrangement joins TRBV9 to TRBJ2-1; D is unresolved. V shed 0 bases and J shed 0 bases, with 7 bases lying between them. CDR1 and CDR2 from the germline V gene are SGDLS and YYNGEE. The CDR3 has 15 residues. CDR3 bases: TGTGCCAGCAGCGTAGTCGAGAGCTCCTACAATGAGCAGTTCTTC. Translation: CASSVVESSYNEQFF.

Here the CDR3 DNA reads TGCAGTGCCCGAAGGTTGGAGGGAGTGGGCGGCTACACCTTC. Translation: CSARRLEGVGGYTF. The V and J genes are TRBV20-1 and TRBJ1-2, with D unresolved. V dropped 6 bases and J dropped 8 bases, with 22 bases sitting between them. The CDR3 consists of 14 residues. From germline, CDR1 is DFQATT and CDR2 SNEGSKA (reference sequence).

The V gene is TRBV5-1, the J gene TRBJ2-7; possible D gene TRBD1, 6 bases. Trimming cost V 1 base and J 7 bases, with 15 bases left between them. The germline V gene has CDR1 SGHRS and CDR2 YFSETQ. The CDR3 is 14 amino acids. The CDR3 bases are TGCGCCAGCAGCTTGCTGGGGGCGGGCCAAGAGCAGTACTTC. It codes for CASSLLGAGQEQYF.

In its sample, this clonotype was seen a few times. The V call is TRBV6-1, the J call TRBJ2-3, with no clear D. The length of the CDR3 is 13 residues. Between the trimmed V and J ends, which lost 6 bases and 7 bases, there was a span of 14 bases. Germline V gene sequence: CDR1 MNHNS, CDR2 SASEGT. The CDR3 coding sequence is TGTGCCAGCAGACGGCCTACCCAGAATACGCAGTATTTT. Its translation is CASRRPTQNTQYF.

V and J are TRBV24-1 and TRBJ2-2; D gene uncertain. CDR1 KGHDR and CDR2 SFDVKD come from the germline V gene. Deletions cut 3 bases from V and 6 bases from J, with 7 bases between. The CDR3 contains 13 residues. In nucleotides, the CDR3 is TGTGCCACCAGTGATCGACCCTCCGGGGAGCTGTTTTTT. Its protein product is CATSDRPSGELFF.

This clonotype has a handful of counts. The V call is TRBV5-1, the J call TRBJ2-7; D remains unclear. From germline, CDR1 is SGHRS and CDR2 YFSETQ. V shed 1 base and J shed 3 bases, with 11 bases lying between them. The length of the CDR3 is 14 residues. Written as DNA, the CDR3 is TGCGCCAGCAGCTTGTCGCGATCGGGCTACGAGCAGTACTTC. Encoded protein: CASSLSRSGYEQYF.

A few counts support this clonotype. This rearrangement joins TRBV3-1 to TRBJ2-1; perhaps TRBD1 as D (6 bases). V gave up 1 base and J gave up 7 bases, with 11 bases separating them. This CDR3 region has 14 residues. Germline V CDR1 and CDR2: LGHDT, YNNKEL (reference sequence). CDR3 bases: TGTGCCAGCAGCCAAGTACAGGGTGTTAATGAGCAGTTCTTC. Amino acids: CASSQVQGVNEQFF.

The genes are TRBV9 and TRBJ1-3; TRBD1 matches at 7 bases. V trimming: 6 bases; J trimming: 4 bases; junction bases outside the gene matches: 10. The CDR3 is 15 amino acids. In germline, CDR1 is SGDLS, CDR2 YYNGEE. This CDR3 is CASNPSGTVGNTIYF. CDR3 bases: TGTGCCAGCAACCCCTCCGGGACAGTCGGAAACACCATATATTTT.